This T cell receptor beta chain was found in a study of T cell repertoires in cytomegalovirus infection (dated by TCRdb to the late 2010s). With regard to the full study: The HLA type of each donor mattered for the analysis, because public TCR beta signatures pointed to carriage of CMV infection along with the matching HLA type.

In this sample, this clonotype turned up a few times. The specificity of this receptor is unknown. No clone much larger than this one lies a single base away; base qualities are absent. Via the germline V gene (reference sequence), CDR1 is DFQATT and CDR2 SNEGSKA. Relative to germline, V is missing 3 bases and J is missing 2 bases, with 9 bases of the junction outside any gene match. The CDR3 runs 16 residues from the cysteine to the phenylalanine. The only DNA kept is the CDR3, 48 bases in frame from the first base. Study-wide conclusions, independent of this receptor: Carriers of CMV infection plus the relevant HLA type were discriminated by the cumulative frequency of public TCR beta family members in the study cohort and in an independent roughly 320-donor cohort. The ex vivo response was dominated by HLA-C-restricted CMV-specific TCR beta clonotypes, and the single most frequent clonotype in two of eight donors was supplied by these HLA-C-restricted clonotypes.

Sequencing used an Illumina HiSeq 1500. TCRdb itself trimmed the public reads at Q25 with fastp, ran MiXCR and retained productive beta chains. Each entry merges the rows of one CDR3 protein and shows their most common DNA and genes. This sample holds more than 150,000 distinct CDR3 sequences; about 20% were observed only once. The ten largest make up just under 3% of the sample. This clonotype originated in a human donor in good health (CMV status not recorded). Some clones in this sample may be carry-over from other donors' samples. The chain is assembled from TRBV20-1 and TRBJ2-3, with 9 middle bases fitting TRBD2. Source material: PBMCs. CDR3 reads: CSASGPAGGFTDTQYF. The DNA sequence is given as TGCAGTGCTAGCGGCCCAGCGGGGGGCTTCACAGATACGCAGTATTTT.